This T cell receptor beta chain is drawn from a study of quantifying T cell responses using KT2 cells. Study-level background: Reverse transcription used primers in the TCR alpha and beta constant regions.

An oligo carrying a UMI was ligated to the cDNA 3' end. First-round PCR used about 4 cycles and beta primers RC1.1 and RC1.2 covering TRBC1 and TRBC2. TCRdb re-analysed the UMI-ligation and nested PCR reads in MiXCR, keeping a single row per CDR3 protein. The sample shows approximately 50,000 distinct CDR3 sequences, about 9.9% of them seen only once. This clonotype was seen repeatedly, ten times or more. CDR3 length equals 9 residues. V gave up 8 bases and J gave up 12 bases, with 11 bases separating them. Germline V gene lookup returns CDR1 SGHVS and CDR2 FQNEAQ. The receptor's source is a human donor. The specimen sequenced was PBMCs spiked with cells of the T cell clone KT2. The V call is TRBV7-8, the J call TRBJ2-7; the D is unclear. The CDR3 is CASRSEMYF. The CDR3 DNA is TGTGCCAGCCGGTCAGAGATGTACTTC. The variable domain in full, with the rest retrieved from reference TRBV7-8 and TRBJ2-7, is GAGVSQSPRYKVAKRGQDVALRCDPISGHVSLFWYQQALGQGPEFLTYFQNEAQLDKSGLPSDRFFAERPEGSVSTLKIQRTQQEDSAVYLCASRSEMYFGPGTRLTVT.